These T cell receptor beta chains were read from a single sample in a study of breast tumors, draining lymph nodes, adjacent tissues. MiXCR, applied by TCRdb to the multiplex PCR reads, yields one record per CDR3 protein. The sample has just under 65,000 distinct CDR3 sequences, roughly 57% seen once. Sequences were obtained from breast tumor tissue. The receptors were sampled from a female donor with breast cancer. Some clones in this sample may be carry-over from other donors' samples. Each CDR3 is given with its conserved first and last residue. A D gene is named only where the DNA matches it firmly. The size field is filled for only some rows; it gives once, few, many or a size class.

cdr3_length	v_call	clone_size	d_call	j_call	cdr3_aa	cdr3_nt
16	TRBV7-2	medium-sized	NA	TRBJ2-1	CASSLAPGLSYNEQFF	TGTGCCAGCAGCTTAGCTCCGGGACTCTCCTACAATGAGCAGTTCTTC
17	TRBV11-2	NA	TRBD1	TRBJ1-3	CASSALLDRLSGNTIYF	TGTGCCAGCAGTGCTCTTTTGGACAGGCTCTCTGGAAACACCATATATTTT
12	TRBV19	NA	NA	TRBJ1-2	CASSIQGTGYTF	TGTGCCAGTAGTATACAGGGGACCGGCTACACCTTC
15	TRBV19	NA	TRBD2	TRBJ2-3	CASRRTSGSTDTQYF	TGTGCCAGTAGAAGAACTAGCGGGAGTACAGATACGCAGTATTTT
15	TRBV20-1	many	TRBD2	TRBJ2-3	CSAPEGTSGRYRMYF	TGCAGTGCGCCCGAGGGGACTAGCGGGAGGTACCGGATGTATTTT
13	TRBV5-4	NA	TRBD1	TRBJ2-7	CASSQGANYEQYF	TGTGCCAGCAGCCAGGGGGCTAACTACGAGCAGTACTTC
14	TRBV20-1	NA	TRBD1	TRBJ2-1	CSAPVGTGGAKQFF	TGCAGTGCTCCGGTGGGGACAGGGGGGGCGAAGCAGTTCTTC
15	TRBV9	many	TRBD1	TRBJ2-1	CASSVSGTGGNEQFF	TGTGCCAGCAGCGTATCCGGGACAGGGGGCAATGAGCAGTTCTTC
14	TRBV5-8	many	NA	TRBJ1-2	CASSPRTDVYGYTF	TGTGCCAGCAGCCCGAGGACAGATGTCTATGGCTACACCTTC
13	TRBV29-1	many	NA	TRBJ1-4	CSVGEGKGEKLFF	TGCAGCGTTGGTGAAGGGAAAGGTGAAAAACTGTTTTTT
15	TRBV6-5	many	NA	TRBJ1-6	CASSTGQRYNSPLHF	TGTGCCAGCAGTACAGGACAGCGCTATAATTCACCCCTCCACTTT
12	TRBV20-1	once	NA	TRBJ1-6	CSATDLNSPPHF	TGCAGTGCTACAGACCTTAATTCACCCCCCCACTTT
15	TRBV5-6	NA	NA	TRBJ1-3	CASSLDSGAGNTIYF	TGTGCCAGCAGCTTGGATTCGGGAGCTGGAAACACCATATATTTT
15	TRBV5-1	many	TRBD1	TRBJ2-3	CASSRSQGSTDTQYF	TGCGCCAGCAGTCGGTCACAGGGGAGCACAGATACGCAGTATTTT
10	TRBV7-2	NA	NA	TRBJ2-1	CASRGQKQFF	TGTGCCAGCAGGGGACAAAAACAGTTCTTC
13	TRBV7-9	NA	NA	TRBJ2-2	CASSQQFTGELFF	TGTGCCAGCAGCCAGCAGTTCACCGGGGAGCTGTTTTTT
15	TRBV20-1	once	TRBD1	TRBJ1-5	CSARDADRGDQPQHF	TGCAGTGCTAGAGATGCGGACAGGGGCGATCAGCCCCAGCATTTT